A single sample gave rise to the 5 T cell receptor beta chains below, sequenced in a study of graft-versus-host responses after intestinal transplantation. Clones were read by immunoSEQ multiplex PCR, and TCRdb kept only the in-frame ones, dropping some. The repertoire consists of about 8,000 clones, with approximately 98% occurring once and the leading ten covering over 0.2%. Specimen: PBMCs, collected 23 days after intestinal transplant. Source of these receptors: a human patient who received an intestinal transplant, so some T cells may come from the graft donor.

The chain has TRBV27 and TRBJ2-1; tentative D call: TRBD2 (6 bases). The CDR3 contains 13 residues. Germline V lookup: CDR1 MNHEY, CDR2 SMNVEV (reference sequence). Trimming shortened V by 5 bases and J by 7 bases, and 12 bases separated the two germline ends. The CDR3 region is CASSNQGGNEQFF. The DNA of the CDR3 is TGTGCCAGCAGTAATCAGGGAGGTAATGAGCAGTTCTTC.

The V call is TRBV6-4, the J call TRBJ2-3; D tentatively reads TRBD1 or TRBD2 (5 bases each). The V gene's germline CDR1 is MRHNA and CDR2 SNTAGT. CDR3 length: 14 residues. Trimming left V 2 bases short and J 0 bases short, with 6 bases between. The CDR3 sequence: CASSDGGSTDTQYF. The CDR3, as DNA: TGTGCCAGCAGTGACGGGGGAAGCACAGATACGCAGTATTTT.

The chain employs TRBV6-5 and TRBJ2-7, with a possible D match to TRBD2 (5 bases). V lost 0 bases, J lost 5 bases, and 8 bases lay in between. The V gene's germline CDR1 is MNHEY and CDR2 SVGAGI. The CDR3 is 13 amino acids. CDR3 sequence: CASSYSGENEQYF. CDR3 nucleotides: TGTGCCAGCAGTTACTCTGGGGAGAACGAGCAGTACTTC.

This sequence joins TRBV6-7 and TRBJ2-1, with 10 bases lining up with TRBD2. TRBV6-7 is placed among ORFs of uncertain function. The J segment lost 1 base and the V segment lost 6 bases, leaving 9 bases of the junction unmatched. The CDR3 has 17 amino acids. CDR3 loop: CASRGPGLAASYNEQFF. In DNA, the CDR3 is TGTGCCAGCAGGGGGCCAGGACTAGCGGCGTCCTACAATGAGCAGTTCTTC.

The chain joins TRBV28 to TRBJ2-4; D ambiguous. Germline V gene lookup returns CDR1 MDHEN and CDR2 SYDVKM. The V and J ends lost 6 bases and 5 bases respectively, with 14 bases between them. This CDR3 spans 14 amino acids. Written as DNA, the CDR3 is TGTGCCAGCAGCGCTACTGGACGGGAAAACATTCAGTACTTC. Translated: CASSATGRENIQYF.